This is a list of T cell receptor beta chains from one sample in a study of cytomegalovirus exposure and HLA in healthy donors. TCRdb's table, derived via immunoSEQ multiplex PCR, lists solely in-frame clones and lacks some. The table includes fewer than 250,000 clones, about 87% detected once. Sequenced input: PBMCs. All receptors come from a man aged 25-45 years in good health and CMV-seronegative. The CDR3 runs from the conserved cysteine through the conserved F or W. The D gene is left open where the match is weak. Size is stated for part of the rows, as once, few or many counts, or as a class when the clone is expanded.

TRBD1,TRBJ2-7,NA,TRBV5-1,CASRVTRDRGYEQYF,TGCGCCAGCAGGGTAACGCGGGACAGGGGTTACGAGCAGTACTTC
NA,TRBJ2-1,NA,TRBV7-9,CASSLALLGGNEQFF,TGTGCCAGCAGCTTAGCGCTCCTAGGGGGAAATGAGCAGTTCTTC
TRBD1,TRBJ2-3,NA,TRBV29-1,CSVAQGVGTDTQYF,TGCAGCGTTGCGCAGGGGGTCGGCACAGATACGCAGTATTTT
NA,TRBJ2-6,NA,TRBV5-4,CASSLGASGANVLTF,TGTGCCAGCAGCTTGGGCGCCTCTGGGGCCAACGTCCTGACTTTC
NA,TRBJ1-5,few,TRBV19,CASSITVTSNQPQHF,TGTGCCAGTAGTATAACAGTTACAAGCAATCAGCCCCAGCATTTT
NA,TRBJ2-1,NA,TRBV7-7,CASSLALNNEQFF,TGTGCTAGCAGCTTAGCTCTAAACAATGAGCAGTTCTTC
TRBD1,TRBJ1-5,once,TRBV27,CASSPGTEGWPQHF,TGTGCCAGCAGCCCCGGGACAGAGGGTTGGCCCCAGCATTTT
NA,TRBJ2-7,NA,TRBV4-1,CASSQDSRSYEQYF,TGCGCCAGCAGCCAAGATTCCAGGTCCTACGAGCAGTACTTC
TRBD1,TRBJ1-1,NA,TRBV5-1,CASSGQGGNTEAFF,TGCGCCAGCAGCGGACAGGGGGGAAACACTGAAGCTTTCTTT
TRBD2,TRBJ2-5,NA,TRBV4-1,CASSQDHLRTSGRAETQYF,TGCGCCAGCAGCCAAGATCATTTGAGGACTAGCGGGAGAGCAGAGACCCAGTACTTC
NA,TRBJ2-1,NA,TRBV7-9,CASLSAGLSNEQFF,TGTGCCAGTCTTAGTGCAGGACTGAGCAATGAGCAGTTCTTC
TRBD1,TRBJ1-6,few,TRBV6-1,CASYGRDRGSPLHF,TGTGCCAGCTACGGTAGGGACAGGGGATCACCCCTCCACTTT
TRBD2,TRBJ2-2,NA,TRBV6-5,CASSYSRERAGELFF,TGTGCCAGCAGTTACTCGCGGGAGAGGGCCGGGGAGCTGTTTTTT
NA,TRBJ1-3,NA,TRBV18,CASSDRGIYSGNTIYF,TGTGCCAGCTCGGACAGAGGGATTTACTCTGGAAACACCATATATTTT
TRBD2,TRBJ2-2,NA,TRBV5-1,CASRSGGVAGGTTGELFF,TGCGCCAGCAGGTCGGGCGGAGTAGCGGGAGGTACCACCGGGGAGCTGTTTTTT
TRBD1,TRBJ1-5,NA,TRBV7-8,CASSLILARDRKNQPQHF,TGTGCCAGCAGCTTAATATTAGCCCGGGACAGAAAAAATCAGCCCCAGCATTTT
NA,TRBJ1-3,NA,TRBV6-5,CATTGGGYSGNTIYF,TGTGCCACAACGGGGGGAGGATACTCTGGAAACACCATATATTTT
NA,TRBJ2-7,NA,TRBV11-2,CASSPDSSDYEQYF,TGTGCCAGCAGCCCCGACTCTTCGGACTACGAGCAGTACTTC
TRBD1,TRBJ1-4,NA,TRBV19,CASSMLRTGGPANEKLFF,TGTGCCAGTAGTATGCTCAGGACAGGGGGGCCGGCTAATGAAAAACTGTTTTTT
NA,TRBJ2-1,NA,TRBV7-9,CASSRTREGNEQFF,TGTGCCAGCAGCCGCACCCGTGAGGGTAATGAGCAGTTCTTC
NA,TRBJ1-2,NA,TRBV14,CASSPFREGGYTF,TGTGCCAGCAGCCCATTCCGGGAGGGAGGCTACACCTTC
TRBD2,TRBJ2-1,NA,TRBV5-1,CASSLTSGGANEQFF,TGCGCCAGCAGCTTAACTAGCGGGGGGGCTAATGAGCAGTTCTTC
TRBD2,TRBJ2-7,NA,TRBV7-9,CASSLDLAGAYEQYF,TGTGCCAGCAGCTTAGACCTAGCGGGAGCGTACGAGCAGTACTTC
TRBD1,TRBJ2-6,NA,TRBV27,CASSLSQTGVISGANVLTF,TGTGCCAGCAGTTTATCTCAAACAGGGGTCATCTCTGGGGCCAACGTCCTGACTTTC
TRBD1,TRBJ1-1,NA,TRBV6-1,CASSERQGASEAFF,TGTGCCAGCAGTGAAAGACAGGGGGCATCTGAAGCTTTCTTT
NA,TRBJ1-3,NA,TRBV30,CAWRNRAHPGNTIYF,TGTGCCTGGAGAAACAGGGCCCACCCTGGAAACACCATATATTTT
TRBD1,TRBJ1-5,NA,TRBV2,CASRGQYSNQPQHF,TGTGCCAGCAGGGGACAGTATAGCAATCAGCCCCAGCATTTT
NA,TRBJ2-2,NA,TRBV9,CASSVGRVGAGELFF,TGTGCCAGCAGCGTAGGCCGGGTGGGAGCCGGGGAGCTGTTTTTT
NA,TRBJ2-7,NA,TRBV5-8,CASSLVAGLYEQYF,TGTGCCAGCAGCTTGGTGGCCGGACTCTACGAGCAGTACTTC
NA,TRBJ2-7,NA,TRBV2,CASGGQSTYEQYF,TGTGCCAGCGGAGGACAGAGCACCTACGAGCAGTACTTC
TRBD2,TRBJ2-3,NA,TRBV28,CASSSVAGGTDTQYF,TGTGCCAGCAGTTCCGTAGCGGGGGGCACAGATACGCAGTATTTT
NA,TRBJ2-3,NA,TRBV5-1,CASSLDPGSSTDTQYF,TGCGCCAGCAGCTTGGACCCAGGTTCTAGCACAGATACGCAGTATTTT
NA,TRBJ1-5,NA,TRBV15,CATSREAQGKDQPQHF,TGTGCCACCAGCAGAGAAGCCCAGGGTAAGGATCAGCCCCAGCATTTT